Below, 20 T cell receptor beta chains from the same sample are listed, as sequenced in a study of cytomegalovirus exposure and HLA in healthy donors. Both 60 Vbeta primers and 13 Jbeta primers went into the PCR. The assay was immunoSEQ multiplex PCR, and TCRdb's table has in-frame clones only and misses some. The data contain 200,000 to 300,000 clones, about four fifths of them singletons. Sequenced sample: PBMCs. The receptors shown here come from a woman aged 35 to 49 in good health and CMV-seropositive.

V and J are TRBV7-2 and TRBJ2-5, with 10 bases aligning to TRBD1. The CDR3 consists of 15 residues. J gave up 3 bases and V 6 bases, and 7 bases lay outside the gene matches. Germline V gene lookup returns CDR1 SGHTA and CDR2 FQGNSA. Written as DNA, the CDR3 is TGTGCCAGCAGTCGACAGGGGGCAAGGGAAGAGACCCAGTACTTC. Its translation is CASSRQGAREETQYF.

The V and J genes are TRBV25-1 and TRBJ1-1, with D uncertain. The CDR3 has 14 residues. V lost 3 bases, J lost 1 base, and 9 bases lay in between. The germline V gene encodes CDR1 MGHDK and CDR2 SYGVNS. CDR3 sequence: CASSEPGRNTEAFF. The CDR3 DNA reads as TGTGCCAGCAGTGAGCCCGGGAGGAACACTGAAGCTTTCTTT. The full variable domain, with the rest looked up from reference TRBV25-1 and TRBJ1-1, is EADIYQTPRYLVIGTGKKITLECSQTMGHDKMYWYQQDPGMELHLIHYSYGVNSTEKGDLSSESTVSRIRTEHFPLTLESARPSHTSQYLCASSEPGRNTEAFFGQGTRLTVV.

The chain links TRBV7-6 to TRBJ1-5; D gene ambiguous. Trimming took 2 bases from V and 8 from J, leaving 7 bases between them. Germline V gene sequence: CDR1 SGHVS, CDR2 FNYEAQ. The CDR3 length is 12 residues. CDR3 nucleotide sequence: TGTGCCAGCAGCTTACGTGACAAGCCCCAGCATTTT. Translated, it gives CASSLRDKPQHF.

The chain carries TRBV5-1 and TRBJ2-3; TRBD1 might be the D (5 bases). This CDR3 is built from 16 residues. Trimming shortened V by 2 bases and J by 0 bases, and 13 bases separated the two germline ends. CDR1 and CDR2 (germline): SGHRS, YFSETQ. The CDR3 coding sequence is TGCGCCAGCAGCTTCCGGACACAGACTAGCACAGATACGCAGTATTTT. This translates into CASSFRTQTSTDTQYF.

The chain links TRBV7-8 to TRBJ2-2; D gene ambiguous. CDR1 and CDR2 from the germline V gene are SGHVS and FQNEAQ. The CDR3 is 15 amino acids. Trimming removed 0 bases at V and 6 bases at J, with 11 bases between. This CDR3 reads CASSLAGPPAGELFF. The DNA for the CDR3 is TGTGCCAGCAGCTTAGCGGGCCCCCCCGCCGGGGAGCTGTTTTTT.

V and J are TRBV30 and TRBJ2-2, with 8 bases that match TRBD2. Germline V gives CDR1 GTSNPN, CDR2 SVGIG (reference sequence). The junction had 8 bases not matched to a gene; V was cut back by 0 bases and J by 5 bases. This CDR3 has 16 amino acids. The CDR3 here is CAWSVPGGGYTGELFF. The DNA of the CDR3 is TGTGCCTGGAGTGTACCGGGGGGGGGTTATACCGGGGAGCTGTTTTTT.

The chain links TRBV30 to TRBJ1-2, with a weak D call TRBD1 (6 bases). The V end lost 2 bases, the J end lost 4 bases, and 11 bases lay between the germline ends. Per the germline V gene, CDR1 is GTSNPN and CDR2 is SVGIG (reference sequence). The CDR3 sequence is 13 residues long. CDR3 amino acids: CAWSLTGPYGYTF. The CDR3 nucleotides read TGTGCCTGGAGTTTGACAGGTCCCTATGGCTACACCTTC.

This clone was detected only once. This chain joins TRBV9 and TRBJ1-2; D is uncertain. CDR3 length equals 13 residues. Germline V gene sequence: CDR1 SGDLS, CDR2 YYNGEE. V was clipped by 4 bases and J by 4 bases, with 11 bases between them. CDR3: CASSRSGTYGYTF. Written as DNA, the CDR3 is TGTGCCAGCAGCAGGTCGGGAACCTATGGCTACACCTTC.

The CDR3 DNA sequence: TGTGCCAGCAGCGCACAAGGAGGGCTAACGGGCACTGAAGCTTTCTTT. It yields the protein CASSAQGGLTGTEAFF. The chain carries TRBV9 and TRBJ1-1; the D is unclear. The germline gives CDR1 SGDLS, CDR2 YYNGEE. The V gene lost 3 bases and the J gene lost 4 bases, with 19 bases spanning the gap. CDR3 length: 16 residues.

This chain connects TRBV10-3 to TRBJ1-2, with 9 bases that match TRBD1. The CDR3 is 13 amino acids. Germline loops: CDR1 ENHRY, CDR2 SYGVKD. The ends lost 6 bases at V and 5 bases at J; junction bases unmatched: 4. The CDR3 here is CAISGTGLYGYTF. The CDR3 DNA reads TGTGCCATCAGCGGGACAGGGTTATATGGCTACACCTTC.

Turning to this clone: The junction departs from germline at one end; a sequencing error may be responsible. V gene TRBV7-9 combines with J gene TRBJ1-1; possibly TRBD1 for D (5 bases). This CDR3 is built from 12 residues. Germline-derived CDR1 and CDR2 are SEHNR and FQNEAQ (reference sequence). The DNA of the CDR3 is TGTTCCAGCAGCTTAGGGGCCGATGAAGCTTTCTTT. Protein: CSSSLGADEAFF.

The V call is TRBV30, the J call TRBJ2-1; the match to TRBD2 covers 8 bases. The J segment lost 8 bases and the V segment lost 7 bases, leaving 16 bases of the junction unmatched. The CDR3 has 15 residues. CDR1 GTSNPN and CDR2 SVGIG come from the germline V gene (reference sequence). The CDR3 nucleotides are TGTGCCTCCAACCGACTAGCGAGTTCGGCCGATGAGCAGTTCTTC. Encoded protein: CASNRLASSADEQFF.

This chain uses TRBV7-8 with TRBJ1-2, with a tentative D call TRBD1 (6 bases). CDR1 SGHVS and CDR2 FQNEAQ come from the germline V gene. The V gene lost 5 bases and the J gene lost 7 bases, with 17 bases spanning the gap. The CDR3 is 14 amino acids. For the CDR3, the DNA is TGTGCCAGCAGCCCCTCCACAGGGTTGATTGGCTACACCTTC. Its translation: CASSPSTGLIGYTF.

The CDR3 nucleotides read TGTGCCAGCAGCCAGGACGGACCGGACAGGGGGAGAGGCTATAATTCACCCCTCCACTTT. As protein: CASSQDGPDRGRGYNSPLHF. V usage is TRBV4-2 and J usage is TRBJ1-6; 10 bases map to TRBD1. The germline V gene has CDR1 LGHNA and CDR2 YNFKEQ. This CDR3 comprises 20 residues. The V segment lost 3 bases and the J segment 3 bases; nucleotides outside the gene matches: 14.

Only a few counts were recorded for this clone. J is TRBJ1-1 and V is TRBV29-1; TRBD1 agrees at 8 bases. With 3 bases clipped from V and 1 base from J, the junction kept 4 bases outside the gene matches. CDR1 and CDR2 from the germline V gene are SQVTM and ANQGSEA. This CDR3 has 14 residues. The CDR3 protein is CSVDWGQANTEAFF. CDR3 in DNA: TGCAGCGTTGACTGGGGACAGGCGAACACTGAAGCTTTCTTT.

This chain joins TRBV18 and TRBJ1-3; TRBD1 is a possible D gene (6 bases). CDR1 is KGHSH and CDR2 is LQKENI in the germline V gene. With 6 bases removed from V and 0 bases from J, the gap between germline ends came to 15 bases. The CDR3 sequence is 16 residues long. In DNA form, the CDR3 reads TGTGCCAGCTCCCACTGGACAGTAAGCTCTGGAAACACCATATATTTT. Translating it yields CASSHWTVSSGNTIYF.

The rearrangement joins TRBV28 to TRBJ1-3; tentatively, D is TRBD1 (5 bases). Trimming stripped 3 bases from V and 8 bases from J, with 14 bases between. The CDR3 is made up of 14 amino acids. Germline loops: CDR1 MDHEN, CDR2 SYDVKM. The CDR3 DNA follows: TGTGCCAGCAGTTTCGGGCAGGGAAGGGACACCATATATTTT. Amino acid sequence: CASSFGQGRDTIYF.

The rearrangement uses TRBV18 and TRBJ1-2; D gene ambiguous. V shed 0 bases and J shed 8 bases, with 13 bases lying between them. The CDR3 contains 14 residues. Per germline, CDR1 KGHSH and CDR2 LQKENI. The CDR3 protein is CASSPPRDSPGYTF. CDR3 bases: TGTGCCAGCTCACCACCGAGAGACTCCCCAGGCTACACCTTC.

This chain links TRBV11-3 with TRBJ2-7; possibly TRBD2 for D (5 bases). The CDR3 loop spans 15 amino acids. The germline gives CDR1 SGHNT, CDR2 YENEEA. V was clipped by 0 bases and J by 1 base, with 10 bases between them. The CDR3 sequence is CASSLDPRGSYEQYF. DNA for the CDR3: TGTGCCAGCAGCTTAGACCCACGGGGATCCTACGAGCAGTACTTC.

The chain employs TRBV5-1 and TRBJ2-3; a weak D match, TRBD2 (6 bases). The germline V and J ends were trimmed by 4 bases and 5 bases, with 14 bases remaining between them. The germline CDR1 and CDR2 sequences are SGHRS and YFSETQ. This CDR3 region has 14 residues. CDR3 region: CASSPEGGLDTQYF. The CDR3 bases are TGCGCCAGCAGCCCCGAAGGAGGGTTAGATACGCAGTATTTT.